The 20 T cell receptor beta chains given below trace back to one sample, sequenced in a study of cytomegalovirus exposure and HLA in healthy donors. Primers: 60 Vbeta forward and 13 Jbeta reverse. The method was immunoSEQ multiplex PCR; TCRdb's version includes in-frame clones alone and lacks a portion of them. The sample yields approximately 200,000 clones, almost 85% seen once. Sequencing was performed on PBMCs. These receptors all come from a woman between 50 and 59 years old in good health and CMV-seronegative.

The J gene is TRBJ2-2, the V gene TRBV6-5; D might be TRBD2 (5 bases). This CDR3 contains 15 residues. The germline V gene encodes CDR1 MNHEY and CDR2 SVGAGI. V was shortened by 0 bases and J by 5 bases, with 10 bases between the two germline ends. The CDR3 DNA is TGTGCCAGCAGTTACTCTGGACTTCTTACCGGGGAGCTGTTTTTT. It codes for CASSYSGLLTGELFF.

This chain links TRBV5-1 with TRBJ2-3, with D hard to call. The CDR3 contains 11 residues. The V and J ends lost 7 bases and 0 bases respectively, with 3 bases between them. The V gene's germline CDR1 is SGHRS and CDR2 YFSETQ. CDR3 sequence: CASASTDTQYF. The DNA for the CDR3 is TGCGCCAGCGCGAGCACAGATACGCAGTATTTT.

The CDR3 nucleotides are TGTGCCAGCAGCTTTGACAGGGCCTCTGGAAACACCATATATTTT. Translation gives CASSFDRASGNTIYF. The chain joins TRBV6-5 to TRBJ1-3; 7 bases match TRBD1. Trimming removed 6 bases from V and 0 bases from J; junction bases left unmatched: 5. Germline loops: CDR1 MNHEY, CDR2 SVGAGI. The CDR3 is 15 residues long.

J is TRBJ1-4 and V is TRBV18; 7 nucleotides line up with TRBD1. V shed 2 bases, J shed 7 bases, and the junction held 4 bases outside the gene matches. The CDR3 extends over 14 amino acids. The germline V gene encodes CDR1 KGHSH and CDR2 LQKENI. CDR3 in DNA: TGTGCCAGCTCACCAGGGACAGAGATTGAAAAACTGTTTTTT. It encodes CASSPGTEIEKLFF.

The table lists this clone with a few counts. The chain is built from TRBV7-2 and TRBJ2-3, with D possibly being TRBD2 (6 bases). Germline loops: CDR1 SGHTA, CDR2 FQGNSA. V lost 1 base and J 1 base, leaving 9 bases between the germline ends. There are 15 residues in the CDR3. The CDR3 reads CASSLVASGTDTQYF. The CDR3 DNA reads TGTGCCAGCAGCTTAGTGGCTAGCGGCACAGATACGCAGTATTTT.

The gene calls are TRBV18 and TRBJ2-3; TRBD2 might be the D (6 bases). CDR3 length: 16 amino acids. V lost 0 bases and J 2 bases, leaving 12 bases between the germline ends. Germline CDR1 is KGHSH and CDR2 is LQKENI. Here the CDR3 DNA reads TGTGCCAGCTCACCACCGGGACTCGCCCTCACAGATACGCAGTATTTT. It specifies CASSPPGLALTDTQYF.

The chain couples TRBV25-1 to TRBJ2-3; D remains unclear. Per the germline V gene, CDR1 is MGHDK and CDR2 is SYGVNS. V lost 6 bases to trimming and J lost 5 bases, with 18 bases between them. The length of the CDR3 is 15 residues. In DNA, the CDR3 is TGTGCCAGCAGATTCGTTACCGAGTTTGGAGATACGCAGTATTTT. Amino acids: CASRFVTEFGDTQYF.

This clone was observed a handful of times. Here the CDR3 reads CASSLDRVGNEQFF. CDR3 coding DNA: TGTGCCAGCAGCTTAGACAGGGTCGGCAATGAGCAGTTCTTC. The V gene is TRBV7-2, the J gene TRBJ2-1; D is perhaps TRBD1 (6 bases). Germline lookup yields CDR1 SGHTA and CDR2 FQGNSA. The CDR3 is 14 residues long. V lost 1 base, J lost 6 bases, and 10 bases lay in between.

The V call is TRBV27, the J call TRBJ2-1; TRBD2 agrees at 11 bases. V trimming: 10 bases; J trimming: 0 bases; junction bases outside the gene matches: 8. Per germline, CDR1 MNHEY and CDR2 SMNVEV (reference sequence). The CDR3 spans 16 residues. CDR3 amino acids: CATQGLAGYSYNEQFF. DNA for the CDR3: TGTGCCACCCAAGGACTAGCGGGTTACTCCTACAATGAGCAGTTCTTC.

The CDR3 coding sequence is TGTGCCAGCAGCCCCGCAGGGGGACCCAATGAAAAACTGTTTTTT. This encodes CASSPAGGPNEKLFF. J is TRBJ1-4 and V is TRBV7-9; 7 bases match TRBD1. After removal of 5 bases from V and 5 bases from J, the junction contained 8 bases not matched to a gene. The germline CDR1 and CDR2 sequences are SEHNR and FQNEAQ (reference sequence). This CDR3 has 15 residues.

The CDR3 nucleotides are TGTGCCAGCAGCCCACGCCAGGGACAGAACTATGGCTACACCTTC. Protein product: CASSPRQGQNYGYTF. This chain joins TRBV7-6 and TRBJ1-2, with TRBD1 identical over 7 bases. CDR1 SGHVS and CDR2 FNYEAQ come from the germline V gene. The CDR3 sequence is 15 residues long. V lost 5 bases to trimming and J lost 2 bases; unmatched junction nucleotides: 8.

This clone has more than one count but fewer than ten. This chain joins TRBV27 and TRBJ1-6; TRBD1 might be the D (5 bases). Trimming stripped 2 bases from V and 8 bases from J, with 13 bases between. This CDR3 spans 15 amino acids. Germline CDR1 MNHEY, CDR2 SMNVEV (reference sequence). The CDR3 nucleotides read TGTGCCAGCAGTTTAGTACGGGGACTACATTCACCCCTCCACTTT. This gives the protein CASSLVRGLHSPLHF.

The chain joins TRBV12-5 to TRBJ1-1; D remains unclear. Looked up from germline, CDR1 is LGHNT and CDR2 is FRNRAP. V shed 3 bases and J shed 3 bases, with 5 bases lying between them. The CDR3 runs 12 residues. This CDR3 is CASGFGDTEAFF. For the CDR3, the DNA is TGTGCTAGTGGTTTCGGGGACACTGAAGCTTTCTTT.

V usage is TRBV10-3 and J usage is TRBJ2-1, with 10 bases identical to TRBD2. Germline assignment: CDR1 ENHRY and CDR2 SYGVKD. With 2 bases clipped from V and 7 bases from J, the junction kept 5 bases outside the gene matches. The CDR3 runs to 15 residues. CDR3 amino acids: CAISEASGSGNEQFF. CDR3 sequence (DNA): TGTGCCATCAGTGAGGCTAGCGGGAGTGGGAATGAGCAGTTCTTC.

V gene TRBV6-5 combines with J gene TRBJ2-7; D is perhaps TRBD2 (5 bases). Trimming took 0 bases from V and 11 from J, leaving 17 bases between them. Germline V gene lookup returns CDR1 MNHEY and CDR2 SVGAGI. CDR3 length: 14 amino acids. CDR3 sequence (DNA): TGTGCCAGCAGTTACTCGTTGGAGGTAGTGAGGGAGTACTTC. It specifies CASSYSLEVVREYF.

The J gene is TRBJ2-5, the V gene TRBV5-1; 10 nucleotides line up with TRBD1. Germline V gene sequence: CDR1 SGHRS, CDR2 YFSETQ. V trimming: 3 bases; J trimming: 0 bases; junction bases outside the gene matches: 2. The CDR3 consists of 15 residues. Written as DNA, the CDR3 is TGCGCCAGCAGCTCGGACAGGGGGTACCAAGAGACCCAGTACTTC. It is translated as CASSSDRGYQETQYF. Drawing the rest from reference TRBV5-1 and TRBJ2-5, the complete variable domain is KAGVTQTPRYLIKTRGQQVTLSCSPISGHRSVSWYQQTPGQGLQFLFEYFSETQRNKGNFPGRFSGRQFSNSRSEMNVSTLELGDSALYLCASSSDRGYQETQYFGPGTRLLVL.

The rearrangement uses TRBV5-4 and TRBJ1-3; D remains unclear. Trimming pared 3 bases from V and 4 bases from J, leaving 14 bases between. The CDR3 is 15 residues long. CDR1 SGHNT and CDR2 YYREEE come from the germline V gene (reference sequence). The CDR3 nucleotides are TGTGCCAGCAGCTCCCCAGGACTGGGGGGAAACACCATATATTTT. This translates into CASSSPGLGGNTIYF.

This sequence joins TRBV29-1 and TRBJ2-7, with TRBD1 matching over 7 bases. Germline V gene sequence: CDR1 SQVTM, CDR2 ANQGSEA. This CDR3 region has 15 residues. J lost 9 bases, V lost 3 bases, and 17 bases had no gene match. DNA for the CDR3: TGCAGCGTTGACCCGACAGGGTCCCCGTGGGGTGTGCAGTACTTC. It encodes CSVDPTGSPWGVQYF.

The chain carries TRBV29-1 and TRBJ2-1, with TRBD2 matching over 15 bases. Germline lookup yields CDR1 SQVTM and CDR2 ANQGSEA. The CDR3 consists of 14 residues. V was pared by 7 bases and J by 6 bases, with 4 bases of the junction left unmatched. CDR3 amino acids: CSAWTSGRANEQFF. The CDR3, as DNA: TGCAGCGCCTGGACTAGCGGGAGGGCCAATGAGCAGTTCTTC.

The chain uses TRBV6-1 and TRBJ1-3; D gene ambiguous. The CDR3 is made up of 13 amino acids. Germline lookup yields CDR1 MNHNS and CDR2 SASEGT. V was cut by 2 bases and J by 7 bases, with 9 bases left in between. The CDR3 bases are TGTGCCAGCAGTGAAAAGGAGAGGAACACCATATATTTT. Amino acid sequence: CASSEKERNTIYF.